This TCR beta chain was identified during a study of OX40 agonist ivuxolimab in advanced cancers. Background on the study: Of the patients, three showed partial responses, one with hepatocellular carcinoma and two with cutaneous melanoma.

CDR3 length equals 16 residues. In germline, CDR1 is SEHNR, CDR2 FQNEAQ (reference sequence). Trimming took 5 bases from V and 3 from J, leaving 19 bases between them. Some clones are missing from TCRdb's copy, which holds only in-frame ones; the method was immunoSEQ multiplex PCR. This sample has 70,000 to 80,000 clones, with around 91% found just once. Patients with a history of autoimmune disease or on systemic immunosuppression were excluded. Sequencing used CD4+ or CD8+ T cells sorted from blood, obtained in a trial of the OX40 agonist ivuxolimab. The V call is TRBV7-9, the J call TRBJ2-5; possibly TRBD2 for D (6 bases). The origin of this receptor is an adult with an advanced solid tumor such as melanoma, head and neck, liver or kidney cancer. DNA of the CDR3: TGTGCCAGCAGCCCCCCGGGGGTAGCGAGTAAAGAGACCCAGTACTTC. Its translation: CASSPPGVASKETQYF.